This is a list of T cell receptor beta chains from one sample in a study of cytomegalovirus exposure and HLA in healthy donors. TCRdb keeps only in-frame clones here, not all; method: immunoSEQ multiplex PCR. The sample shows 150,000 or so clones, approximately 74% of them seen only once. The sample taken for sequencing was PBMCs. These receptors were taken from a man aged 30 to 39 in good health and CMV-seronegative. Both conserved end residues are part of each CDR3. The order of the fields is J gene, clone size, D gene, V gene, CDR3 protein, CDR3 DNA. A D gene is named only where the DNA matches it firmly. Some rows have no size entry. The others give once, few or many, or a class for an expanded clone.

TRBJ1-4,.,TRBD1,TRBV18,CASSPLRDREGKLFF,TGTGCCAGCTCACCTCTCCGGGACAGGGAGGGAAAACTGTTTTTT
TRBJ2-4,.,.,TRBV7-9,CASSLTSEDKNIQYF,TGTGCCAGCAGCTTAACCAGTGAAGACAAAAACATTCAGTACTTC
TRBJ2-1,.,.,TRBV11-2,CASSSPRGGEQFF,TGTGCCAGCAGCTCCCCGCGGGGAGGTGAGCAGTTCTTC
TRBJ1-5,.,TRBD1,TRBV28,CASSRDRGKYQPQHF,TGTGCCAGCAGCCGGGACAGGGGAAAATATCAGCCCCAGCATTTT
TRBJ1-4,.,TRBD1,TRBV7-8,CASSWDRPDREKLFF,TGTGCCAGCAGCTGGGACAGGCCCGATAGGGAAAAACTGTTTTTT
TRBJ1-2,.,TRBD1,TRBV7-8,CASSLAEGQHYGYPF,TGTGCCAGCAGCTTAGCCGAGGGACAGCACTATGGCTACCCCTTC
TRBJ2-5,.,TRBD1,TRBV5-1,CASSLGQTKETQYF,TGCGCCAGCAGCCTGGGACAGACCAAAGAGACCCAGTACTTC
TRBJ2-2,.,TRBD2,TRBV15,CATSPPSGGNTGELFF,TGTGCCACCAGCCCTCCTAGCGGGGGGAACACCGGGGAGCTGTTTTTT
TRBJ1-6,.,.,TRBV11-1,CASSLVWSSYNSPLHF,TGTGCCAGCAGCTTAGTTTGGAGCTCCTATAATTCACCCCTCCACTTT
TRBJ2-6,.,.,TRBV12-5,CASGSGSGSGANVLTF,TGTGCTAGTGGTTCGGGAAGCGGCTCTGGGGCCAACGTCCTGACTTTC
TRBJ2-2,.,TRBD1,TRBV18,CASSRQGNTGELFF,TGTGCCAGTTCCCGACAGGGTAACACCGGGGAGCTGTTTTTT
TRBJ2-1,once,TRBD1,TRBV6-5,CASSYEAGGGEQFF,TGTGCCAGCAGTTACGAGGCAGGGGGTGGTGAGCAGTTCTTC
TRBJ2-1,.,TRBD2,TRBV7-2,CASSLQAGGADEQFF,TGTGCCAGCAGCTTACAAGCGGGGGGGGCAGATGAGCAGTTCTTC
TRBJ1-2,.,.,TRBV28,CASSLGAVNGYTF,TGTGCCAGCAGTTTAGGGGCAGTGAATGGCTACACCTTC
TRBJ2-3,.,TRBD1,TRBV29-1,CSVKDRLTDTQYF,TGCAGCGTTAAGGACAGGCTTACAGATACGCAGTATTTT
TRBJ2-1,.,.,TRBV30,CASLRRNEQFF,TGTGCCTCTTTGAGGAGGAATGAGCAGTTCTTC
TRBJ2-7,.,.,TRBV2,CASRKQPSKPYEQYF,TGTGCCAGCAGGAAACAGCCATCCAAACCATACGAGCAGTACTTC
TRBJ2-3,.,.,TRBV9,CASSVSGTDTQYF,TGTGCCAGCAGCGTTTCGGGGACAGATACGCAGTATTTT
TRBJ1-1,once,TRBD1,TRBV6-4,CASRKTGETEAFF,TGTGCCAGCAGGAAGACAGGGGAGACTGAAGCTTTCTTT
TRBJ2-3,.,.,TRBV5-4,CASSLDSVSTDTQYF,TGTGCCAGCAGCTTGGATAGCGTTAGCACAGATACGCAGTATTTT
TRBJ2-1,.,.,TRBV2,CASSEAGAHNEQFF,TGTGCCAGCAGTGAAGCGGGGGCGCACAATGAGCAGTTCTTC
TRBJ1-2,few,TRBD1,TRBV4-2,CASSGRDSSYGYTF,TGTGCCAGCAGCGGGCGGGACAGCTCCTACGGCTACACCTTC
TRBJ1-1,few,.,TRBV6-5,CASSSDLRGEAFF,TGTGCCAGCAGTTCCGATCTTCGGGGTGAAGCTTTCTTT
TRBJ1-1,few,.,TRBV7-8,CASSDRDKWGPEAFF,TGTGCCAGCAGCGATCGGGACAAATGGGGCCCTGAAGCTTTCTTT
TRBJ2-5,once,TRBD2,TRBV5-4,CASSRTSGGDQETQYF,TGTGCCAGCAGCCGAACTAGCGGGGGAGATCAAGAGACCCAGTACTTC
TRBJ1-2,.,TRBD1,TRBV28,CASSDRANYGYTF,TGTGCCAGCAGTGACAGGGCTAACTATGGCTACACCTTC
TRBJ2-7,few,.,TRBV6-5,CASSPGQQVYEQYF,TGTGCCAGCAGTCCCGGACAACAGGTCTACGAGCAGTACTTC